This TCR beta chain appears in the sequencing data of a study of high-grade serous ovarian cancer treatment subgroups. Across the whole study: On average, roughly 14,000 reads and roughly 7,000 unique TCR beta rearrangements were obtained per sample. General study results and limits: TCR clonal relatedness correlated positively with neoantigen level.

Note on this clone: Its antigen is as yet unknown.

This CDR3 has 15 amino acids. Germline CDR1 reads SGHNT; CDR2 reads YYREEE (reference sequence). Trimming shortened V by 0 bases and J by 2 bases, and 9 bases separated the two germline ends. The repertoire was sequenced with immunoSEQ multiplex PCR; TCRdb's copy has only in-frame clones and lacks some. Among roughly 12,000 clones listed, about four fifths were seen once. The tumor samples were collected prior to definitive surgery or chemotherapy. Sequencing input: tumor tissue. The rearrangement uses TRBV5-4 and TRBJ2-1; D is unclear. The receptor's source is a human donor with high-grade serous ovarian cancer. The CDR3 DNA is TGTGCCAGCAGCTTGGCGGCGGATCCCTACAATGAGCAGTTCTTC. Its protein is CASSLAADPYNEQFF.